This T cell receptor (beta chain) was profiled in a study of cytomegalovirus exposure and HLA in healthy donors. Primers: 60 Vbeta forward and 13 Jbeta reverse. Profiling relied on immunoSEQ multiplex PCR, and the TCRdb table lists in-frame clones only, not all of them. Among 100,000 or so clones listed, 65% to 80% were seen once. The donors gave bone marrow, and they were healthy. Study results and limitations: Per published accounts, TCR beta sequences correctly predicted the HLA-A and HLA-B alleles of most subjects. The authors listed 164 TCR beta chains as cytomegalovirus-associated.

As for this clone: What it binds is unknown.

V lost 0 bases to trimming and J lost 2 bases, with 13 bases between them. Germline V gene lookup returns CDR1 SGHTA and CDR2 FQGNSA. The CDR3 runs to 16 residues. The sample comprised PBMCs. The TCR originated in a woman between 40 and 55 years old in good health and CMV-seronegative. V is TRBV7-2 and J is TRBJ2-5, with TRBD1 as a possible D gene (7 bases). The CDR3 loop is CASSLASAGGQETQYF. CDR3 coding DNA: TGTGCCAGCAGCTTAGCGTCGGCAGGGGGGCAAGAGACCCAGTACTTC.